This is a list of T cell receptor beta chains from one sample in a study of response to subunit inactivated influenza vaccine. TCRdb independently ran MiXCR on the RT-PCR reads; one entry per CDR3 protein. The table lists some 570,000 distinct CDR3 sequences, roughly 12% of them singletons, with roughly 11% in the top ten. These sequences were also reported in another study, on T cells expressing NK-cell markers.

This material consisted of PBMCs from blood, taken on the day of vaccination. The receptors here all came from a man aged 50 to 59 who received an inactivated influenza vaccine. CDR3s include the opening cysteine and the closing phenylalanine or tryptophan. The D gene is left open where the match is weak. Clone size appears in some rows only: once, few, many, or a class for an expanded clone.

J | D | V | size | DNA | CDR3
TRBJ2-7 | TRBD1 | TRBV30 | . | TGTGCCTGGAACCGGGGACAGTACGACTACGAGCAGTACTTC | CAWNRGQYDYEQYF
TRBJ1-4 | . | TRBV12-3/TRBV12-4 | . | TGTGCCAGCAGTTTAGCTCAGTATAATGAAAAACTGTTTTTT | CASSLAQYNEKLFF
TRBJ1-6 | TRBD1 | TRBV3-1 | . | TGTGCCAGCAGCCAGATGGCACAGGGGTCACCCCTCCACTTT | CASSQMAQGSPLHF
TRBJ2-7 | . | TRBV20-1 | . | TGCAGTGCTAGTAAGGGCTGGGCCTACGAGCAGTACTTC | CSASKGWAYEQYF
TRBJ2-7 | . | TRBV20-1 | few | TGCGCCAACCGGAAGGACTACGAGCAGTACTTC | CANRKDYEQYF
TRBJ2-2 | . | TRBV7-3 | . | TGTGCCAGCAGCTTGGACCCTTTCACCGGGGAGCTGTTTTTT | CASSLDPFTGELFF
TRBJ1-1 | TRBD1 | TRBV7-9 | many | TGTGCCAGCAGCTCAACCGGGACAGGGGGCCTCCCTGAGGCTTTCTTT | CASSSTGTGGLPEAFF
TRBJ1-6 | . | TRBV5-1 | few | TGCGCCAGCAGCTTGTGGGGGGATGATAATTCACCCCTCCACTTT | CASSLWGDDNSPLHF
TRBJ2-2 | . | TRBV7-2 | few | TGTGCCAGCAGCCCCGGACATTCCACCGGGGAGCTGTTTTTT | CASSPGHSTGELFF
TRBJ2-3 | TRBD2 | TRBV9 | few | TGTGCCAGCAGCGGTAGCGGGGGGGCCGTAAATACGCAGTATTTT | CASSGSGGAVNTQYF
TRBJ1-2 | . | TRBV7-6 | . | TGTGCCAGCAGCTTAGCTGCGGGGGGAGATGGCTACACCTTC | CASSLAAGGDGYTF
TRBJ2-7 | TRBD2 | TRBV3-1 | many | TGTGCCAGCAGCCCAGGGACTAGCGGTTCCTACGAGCAGTACTTC | CASSPGTSGSYEQYF
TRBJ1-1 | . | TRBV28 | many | TGTGCCAGCACCCGGGGGCGAGGTACTGAAGCTTTCTTT | CASTRGRGTEAFF
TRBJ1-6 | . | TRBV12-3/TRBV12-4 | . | TGTGCCAGCAGTGCGCATCGGGGTGGTTCACCCCTCCACTTT | CASSAHRGGSPLHF
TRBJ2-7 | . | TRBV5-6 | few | TGTGCCAGCACCCCGAGGGGACATATCTCCTACGAGCAGTACTTC | CASTPRGHISYEQYF
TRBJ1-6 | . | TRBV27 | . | TGTGCCAGCAGTTTATTTGGGGGATATCGGATGTCACCCCTCCACTTT | CASSLFGGYRMSPLHF
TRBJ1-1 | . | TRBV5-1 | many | TGCGCCAGCAGCTTGGAGGGGGGAGCTTTCTTT | CASSLEGGAFF
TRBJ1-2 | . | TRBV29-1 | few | TGCAGCGGCAAGGACAGCCGAACTCATGGCTACACCTTC | CSGKDSRTHGYTF
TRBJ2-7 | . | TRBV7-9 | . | TGTGCCAGCAGGGTTACGCAGCAGTACTTC | CASRVTQQYF
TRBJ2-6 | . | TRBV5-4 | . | TGTGCCAGCAGCTTGGCCAGGGCGAGCTCTGGGGCCAACGTCCTGACTTTC | CASSLARASSGANVLTF
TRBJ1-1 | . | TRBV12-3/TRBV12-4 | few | TGTGCCAGCAACAAGGGAGGGAACACTGAAGCTTTCTTT | CASNKGGNTEAFF
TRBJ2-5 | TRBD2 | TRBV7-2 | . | TGCGCCAGCAGCTTAACTAGCGGGACCCAGTACTTC | CASSLTSGTQYF
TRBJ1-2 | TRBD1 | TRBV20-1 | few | TGCAGTGCTACCCCCGGGACAGGGCCGCTTAACTATGGCTACACCTTC | CSATPGTGPLNYGYTF
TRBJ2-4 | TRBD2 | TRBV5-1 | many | TGCGCCAGCAGCCCCGGAGGCACGGGGGGACAAAACATTCAGTACTTC | CASSPGGTGGQNIQYF
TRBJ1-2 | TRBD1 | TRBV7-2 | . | TGTGCCAGCACCCACGCCGGGGGACAGGGGAATAACTATGGCTACACCTTC | CASTHAGGQGNNYGYTF
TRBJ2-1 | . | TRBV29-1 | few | TGCAGCGTTTCTACCCCCAGTATGGCGGGTGAGCAGTTCTTC | CSVSTPSMAGEQFF
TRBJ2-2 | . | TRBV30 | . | TGTGCCTGGAAGGGGGCCGGGGAGCTGTTTTTT | CAWKGAGELFF
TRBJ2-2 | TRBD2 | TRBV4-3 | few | TGCGCCAGCAGCCAAGGTGCCAGCGGGAGGTACACCGGGGAGCTGTTTTTT | CASSQGASGRYTGELFF
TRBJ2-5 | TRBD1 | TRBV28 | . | TGTGCCAGCAAAAAGGGACAGGAGAGGGAGACCCAGTACTTC | CASKKGQERETQYF
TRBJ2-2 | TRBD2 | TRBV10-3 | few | TGTGCCATCAGTACTAGCGGGAAGACCGGGGAGCTGTTTTTT | CAISTSGKTGELFF